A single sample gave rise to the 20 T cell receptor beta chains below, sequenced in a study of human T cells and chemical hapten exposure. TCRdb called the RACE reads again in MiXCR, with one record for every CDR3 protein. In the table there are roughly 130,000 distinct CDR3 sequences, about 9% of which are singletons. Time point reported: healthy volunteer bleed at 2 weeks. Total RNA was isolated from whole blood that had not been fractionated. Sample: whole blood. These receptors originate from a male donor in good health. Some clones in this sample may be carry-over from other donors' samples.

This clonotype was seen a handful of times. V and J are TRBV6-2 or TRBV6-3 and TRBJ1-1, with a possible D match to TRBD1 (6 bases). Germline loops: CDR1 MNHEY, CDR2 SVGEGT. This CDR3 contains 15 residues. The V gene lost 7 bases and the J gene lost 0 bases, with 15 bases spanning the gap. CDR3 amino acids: CASNIRGGMNTEAFF. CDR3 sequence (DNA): TGTGCCAGCAATATCAGGGGCGGGATGAACACTGAAGCTTTCTTT.

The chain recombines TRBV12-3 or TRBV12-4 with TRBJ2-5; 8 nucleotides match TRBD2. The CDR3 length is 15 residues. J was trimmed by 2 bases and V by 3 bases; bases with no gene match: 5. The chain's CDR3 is CASSFDTGGQETQYF. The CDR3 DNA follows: TGTGCCAGCAGTTTTGACACGGGGGGGCAAGAGACCCAGTACTTC.

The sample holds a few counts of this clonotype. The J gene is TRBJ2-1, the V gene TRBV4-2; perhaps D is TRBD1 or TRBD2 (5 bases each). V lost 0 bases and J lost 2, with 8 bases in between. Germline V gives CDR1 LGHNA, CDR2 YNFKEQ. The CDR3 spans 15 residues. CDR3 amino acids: CASSQEGDAYNEQFF. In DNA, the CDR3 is TGTGCCAGCAGCCAAGAGGGGGACGCCTACAATGAGCAGTTCTTC.

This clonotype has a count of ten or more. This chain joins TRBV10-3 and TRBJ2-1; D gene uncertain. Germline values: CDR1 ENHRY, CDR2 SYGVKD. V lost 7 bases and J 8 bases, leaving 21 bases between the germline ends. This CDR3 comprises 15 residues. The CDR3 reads CAITKGPVLVDEQFF. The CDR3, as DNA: TGTGCCATCACCAAAGGACCAGTTTTAGTAGATGAGCAGTTCTTC.

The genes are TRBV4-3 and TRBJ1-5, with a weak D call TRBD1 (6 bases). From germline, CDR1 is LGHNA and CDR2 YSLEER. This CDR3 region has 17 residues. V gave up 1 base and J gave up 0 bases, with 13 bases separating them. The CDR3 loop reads CASSQALDSSSNQPQHF. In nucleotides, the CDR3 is TGCGCCAGCAGCCAAGCTTTGGACAGTTCTAGCAATCAGCCCCAGCATTTT.

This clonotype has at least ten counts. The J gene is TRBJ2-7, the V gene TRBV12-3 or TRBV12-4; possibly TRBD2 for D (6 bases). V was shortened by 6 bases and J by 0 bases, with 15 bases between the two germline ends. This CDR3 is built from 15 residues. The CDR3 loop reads CASSSTRGVSYEQYF. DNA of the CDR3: TGTGCCAGCAGCTCCACCCGCGGGGTCTCCTACGAGCAGTACTTC.

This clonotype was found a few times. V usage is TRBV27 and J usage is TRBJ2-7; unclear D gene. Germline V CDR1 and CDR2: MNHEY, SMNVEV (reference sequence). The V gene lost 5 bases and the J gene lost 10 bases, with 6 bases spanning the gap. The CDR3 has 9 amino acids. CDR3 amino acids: CASSRPQYF. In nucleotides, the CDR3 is TGTGCCAGCAGTCGTCCCCAGTACTTC.

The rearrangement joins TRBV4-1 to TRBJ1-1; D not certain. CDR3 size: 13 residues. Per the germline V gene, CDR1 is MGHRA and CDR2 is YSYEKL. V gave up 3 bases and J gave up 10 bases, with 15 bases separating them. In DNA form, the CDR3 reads TGCGCCAGCAGCCAGGGTCCCGTCGAGGGAGCTTTCTTT. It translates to CASSQGPVEGAFF.

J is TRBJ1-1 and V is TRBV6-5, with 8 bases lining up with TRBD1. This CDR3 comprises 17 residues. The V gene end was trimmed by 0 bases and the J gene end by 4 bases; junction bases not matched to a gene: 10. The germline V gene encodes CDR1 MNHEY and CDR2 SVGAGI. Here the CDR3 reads CASSYSSAAGGGTEAFF. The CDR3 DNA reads TGTGCCAGCAGTTACTCGAGTGCTGCAGGGGGCGGCACTGAAGCTTTCTTT.

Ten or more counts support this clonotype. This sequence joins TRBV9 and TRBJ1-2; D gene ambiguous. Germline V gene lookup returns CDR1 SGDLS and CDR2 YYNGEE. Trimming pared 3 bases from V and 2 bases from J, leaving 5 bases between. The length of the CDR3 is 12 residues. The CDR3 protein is CASSAENYGYTF. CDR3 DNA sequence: TGTGCCAGCAGCGCGGAGAACTATGGCTACACCTTC.

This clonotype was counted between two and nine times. The CDR3 sequence: CSASTGQESTDTQYF. The DNA of the CDR3 is TGCAGTGCTAGTACCGGACAGGAAAGCACAGATACGCAGTATTTT. The V call is TRBV20-1, the J call TRBJ2-3, with TRBD1 matching 7 bases. The CDR3 is 15 residues long. Germline-derived CDR1 and CDR2 are DFQATT and SNEGSKA (reference sequence). Germline trimming cut 3 bases from V and 0 bases from J; bases unmatched to any gene: 6.

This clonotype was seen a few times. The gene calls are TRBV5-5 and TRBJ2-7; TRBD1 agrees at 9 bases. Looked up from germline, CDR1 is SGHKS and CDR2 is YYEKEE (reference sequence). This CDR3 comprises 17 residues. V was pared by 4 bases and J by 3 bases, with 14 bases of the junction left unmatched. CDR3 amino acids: CASSHNEPGTGNYEQYF. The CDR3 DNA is TGTGCCAGCAGCCATAACGAACCCGGGACAGGGAACTACGAGCAGTACTTC.

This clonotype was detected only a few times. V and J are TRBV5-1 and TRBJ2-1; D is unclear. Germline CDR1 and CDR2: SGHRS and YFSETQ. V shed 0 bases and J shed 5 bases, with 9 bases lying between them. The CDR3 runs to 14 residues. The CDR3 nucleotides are TGCGCCAGCAGCTTGGAGTCCAGGAACAATGAGCAGTTCTTC. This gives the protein CASSLESRNNEQFF.

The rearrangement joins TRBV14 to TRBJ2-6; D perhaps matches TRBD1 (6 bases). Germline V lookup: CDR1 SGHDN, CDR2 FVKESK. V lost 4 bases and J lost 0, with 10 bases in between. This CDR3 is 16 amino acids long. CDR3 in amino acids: CASSPWTVSGANVLTF. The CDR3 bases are TGTGCCAGCAGCCCCTGGACAGTCTCTGGGGCCAACGTCCTGACTTTC.

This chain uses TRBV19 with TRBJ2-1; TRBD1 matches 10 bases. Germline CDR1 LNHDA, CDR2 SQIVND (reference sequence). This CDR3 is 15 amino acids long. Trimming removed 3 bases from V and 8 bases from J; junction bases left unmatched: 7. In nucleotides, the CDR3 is TGTGCCAGTAGTATGGGGGACAGGGGCTCAGATGAGCAGTTCTTC. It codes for CASSMGDRGSDEQFF. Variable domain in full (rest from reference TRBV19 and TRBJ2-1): DGGITQSPKYLFRKEGQNVTLSCEQNLNHDAMYWYRQDPGQGLRLIYYSQIVNDFQKGDIAEGYSVSREKKESFPLTVTSAQKNPTAFYLCASSMGDRGSDEQFFGPGTRLTVL.

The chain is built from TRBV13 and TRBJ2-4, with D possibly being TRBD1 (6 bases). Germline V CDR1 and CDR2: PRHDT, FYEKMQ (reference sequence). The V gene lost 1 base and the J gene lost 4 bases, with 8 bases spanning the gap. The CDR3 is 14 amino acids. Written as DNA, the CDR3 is TGTGCCAGCAGCTTAGAGGGGGAGAAAAACATTCAGTACTTC. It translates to CASSLEGEKNIQYF.

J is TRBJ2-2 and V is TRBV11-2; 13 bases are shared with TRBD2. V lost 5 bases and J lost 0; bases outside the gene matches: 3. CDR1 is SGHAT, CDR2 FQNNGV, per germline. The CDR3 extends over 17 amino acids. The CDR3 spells CASSAGLAGSNTGELFF. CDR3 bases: TGTGCCAGCAGCGCGGGACTAGCGGGGTCGAACACCGGGGAGCTGTTTTTT.

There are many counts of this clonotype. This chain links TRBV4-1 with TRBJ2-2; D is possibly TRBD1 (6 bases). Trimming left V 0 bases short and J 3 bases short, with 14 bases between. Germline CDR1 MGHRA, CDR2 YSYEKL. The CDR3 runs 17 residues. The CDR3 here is CASSQDRGNSYTGELFF. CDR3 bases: TGCGCCAGCAGCCAAGACAGGGGAAATTCGTACACCGGGGAGCTGTTTTTT.

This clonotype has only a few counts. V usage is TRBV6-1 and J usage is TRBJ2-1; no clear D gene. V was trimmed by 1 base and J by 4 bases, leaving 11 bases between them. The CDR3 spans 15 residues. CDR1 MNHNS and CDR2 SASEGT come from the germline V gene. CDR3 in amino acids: CASSEDSGFYNEQFF. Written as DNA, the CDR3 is TGTGCCAGCAGTGAAGACAGTGGGTTTTACAATGAGCAGTTCTTC.

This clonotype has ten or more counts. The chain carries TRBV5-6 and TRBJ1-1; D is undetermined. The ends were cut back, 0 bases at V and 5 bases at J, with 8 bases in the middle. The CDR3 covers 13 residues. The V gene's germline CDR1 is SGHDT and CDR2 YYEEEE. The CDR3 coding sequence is TGTGCCAGCAGCTTGGGCGCTGGGACTGAAGCTTTCTTT. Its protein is CASSLGAGTEAFF. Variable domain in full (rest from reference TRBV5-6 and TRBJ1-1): DAGVTQSPTHLIKTRGQQVTLRCSPKSGHDTVSWYQQALGQGPQFIFQYYEEEERQRGNFPDRFSGHQFPNYSSELNVNALLLGDSALYLCASSLGAGTEAFFGQGTRLTVV.